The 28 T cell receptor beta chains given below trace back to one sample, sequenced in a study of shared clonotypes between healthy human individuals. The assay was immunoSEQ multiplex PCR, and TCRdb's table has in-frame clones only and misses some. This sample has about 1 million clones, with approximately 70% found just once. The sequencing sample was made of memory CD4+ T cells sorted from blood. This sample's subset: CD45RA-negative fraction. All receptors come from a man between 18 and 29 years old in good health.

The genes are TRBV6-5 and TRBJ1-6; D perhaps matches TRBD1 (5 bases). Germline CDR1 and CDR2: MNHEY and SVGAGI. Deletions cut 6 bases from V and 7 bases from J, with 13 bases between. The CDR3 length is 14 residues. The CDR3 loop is CASSPDRGNSPLHF. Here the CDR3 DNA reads TGTGCCAGCAGCCCCGACAGAGGGAATTCACCCCTCCACTTT.

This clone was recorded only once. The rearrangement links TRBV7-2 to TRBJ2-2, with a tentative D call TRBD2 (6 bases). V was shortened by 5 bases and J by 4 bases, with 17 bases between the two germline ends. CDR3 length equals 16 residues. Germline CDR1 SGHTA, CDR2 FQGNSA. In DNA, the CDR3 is TGTGCCAGCAGCCAGGTCGGGACTGCGGGCACCGGGGAGCTGTTTTTT. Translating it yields CASSQVGTAGTGELFF.

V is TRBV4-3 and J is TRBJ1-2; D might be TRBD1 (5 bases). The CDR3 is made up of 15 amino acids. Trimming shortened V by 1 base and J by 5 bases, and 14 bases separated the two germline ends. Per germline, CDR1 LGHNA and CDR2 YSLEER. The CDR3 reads CASSQVFRGAYGYTF. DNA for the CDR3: TGCGCCAGCAGCCAAGTTTTTCGTGGGGCTTATGGCTACACCTTC.

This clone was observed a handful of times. The CDR3 bases are TGTGCCAGCAGCTTAGTAGCGGGGGGCCAGGCAGATACGCAGTATTTT. Translated: CASSLVAGGQADTQYF. The V gene is TRBV11-1, the J gene TRBJ2-3, with TRBD2 matching 10 bases. Germline CDR1 and CDR2: SGHAT and FQDESV (reference sequence). CDR3 length: 16 amino acids. V lost 1 base, J lost 4 bases, and 5 bases stayed unmatched.

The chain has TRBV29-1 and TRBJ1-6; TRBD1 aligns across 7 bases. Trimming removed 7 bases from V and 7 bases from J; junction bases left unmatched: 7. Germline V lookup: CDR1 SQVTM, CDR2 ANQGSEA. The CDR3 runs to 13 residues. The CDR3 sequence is CSAGQDLNSPLHF. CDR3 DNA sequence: TGCAGCGCTGGACAGGATCTAAATTCACCCCTCCACTTT.

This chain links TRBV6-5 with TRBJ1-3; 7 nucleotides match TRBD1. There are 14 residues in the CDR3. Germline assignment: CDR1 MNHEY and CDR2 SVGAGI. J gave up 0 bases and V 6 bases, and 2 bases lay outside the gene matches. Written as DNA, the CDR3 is TGTGCCAGCAGGGGGACAGCCTCTGGAAACACCATATATTTT. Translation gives CASRGTASGNTIYF.

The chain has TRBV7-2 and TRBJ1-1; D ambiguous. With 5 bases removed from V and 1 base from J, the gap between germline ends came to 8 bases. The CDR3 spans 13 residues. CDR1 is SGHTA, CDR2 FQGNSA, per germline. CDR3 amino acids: CASSLPPNTEAFF. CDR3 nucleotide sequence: TGTGCCAGCAGCCTCCCACCGAACACTGAAGCTTTCTTT.

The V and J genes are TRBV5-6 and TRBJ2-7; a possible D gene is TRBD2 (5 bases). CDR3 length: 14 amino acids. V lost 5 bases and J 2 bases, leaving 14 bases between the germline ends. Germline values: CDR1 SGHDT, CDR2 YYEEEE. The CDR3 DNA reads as TGTGCCAGCAGGGTCGCCGGGGAGACCTACGAGCAGTACTTC. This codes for CASRVAGETYEQYF.

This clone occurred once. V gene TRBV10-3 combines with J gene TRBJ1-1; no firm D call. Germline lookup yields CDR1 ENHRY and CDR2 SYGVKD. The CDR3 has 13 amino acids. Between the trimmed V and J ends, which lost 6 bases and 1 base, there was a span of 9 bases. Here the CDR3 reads CAISRDGNTEAFF. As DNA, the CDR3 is TGTGCCATCAGCCGCGACGGGAACACTGAAGCTTTCTTT.

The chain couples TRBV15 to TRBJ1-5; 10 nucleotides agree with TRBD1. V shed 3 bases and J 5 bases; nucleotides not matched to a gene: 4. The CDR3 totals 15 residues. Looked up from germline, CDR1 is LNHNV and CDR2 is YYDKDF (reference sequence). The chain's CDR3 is CATSSPGQGDQPQHF. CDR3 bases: TGTGCCACCAGCAGTCCAGGACAGGGGGATCAGCCCCAGCATTTT.

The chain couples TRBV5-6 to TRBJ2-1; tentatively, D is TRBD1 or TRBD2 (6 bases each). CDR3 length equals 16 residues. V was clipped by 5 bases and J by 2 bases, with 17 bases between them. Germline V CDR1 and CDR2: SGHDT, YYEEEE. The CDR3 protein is CASRSWTGATYNEQFF. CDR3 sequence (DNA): TGTGCCAGCAGAAGCTGGACGGGGGCAACCTACAATGAGCAGTTCTTC. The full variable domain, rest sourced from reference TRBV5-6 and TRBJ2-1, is DAGVTQSPTHLIKTRGQQVTLRCSPKSGHDTVSWYQQALGQGPQFIFQYYEEEERQRGNFPDRFSGHQFPNYSSELNVNALLLGDSALYLCASRSWTGATYNEQFFGPGTRLTVL.

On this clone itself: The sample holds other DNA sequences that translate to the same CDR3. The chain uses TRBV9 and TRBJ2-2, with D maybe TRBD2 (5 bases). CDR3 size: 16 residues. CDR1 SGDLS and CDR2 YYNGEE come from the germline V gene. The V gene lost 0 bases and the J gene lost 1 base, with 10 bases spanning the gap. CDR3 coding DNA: TGTGCCAGCAGCGTAGCCGGCGGGCAGAACACCGGGGAGCTGTTTTTT. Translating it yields CASSVAGGQNTGELFF.

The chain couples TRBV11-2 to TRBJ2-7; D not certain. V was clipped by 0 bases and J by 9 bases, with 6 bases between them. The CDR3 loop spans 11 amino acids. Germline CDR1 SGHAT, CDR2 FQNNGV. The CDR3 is CASSLDLVQYF. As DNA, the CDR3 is TGTGCCAGCAGCTTAGACCTTGTGCAGTACTTC. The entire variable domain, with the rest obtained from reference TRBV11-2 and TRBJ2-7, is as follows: EAGVAQSPRYKIIEKRQSVAFWCNPISGHATLYWYQQILGQGPKLLIQFQNNGVVDDSQLPKDRFSAERLKGVDSTLKIQPAKLEDSAVYLCASSLDLVQYFGPGTRLTVT.

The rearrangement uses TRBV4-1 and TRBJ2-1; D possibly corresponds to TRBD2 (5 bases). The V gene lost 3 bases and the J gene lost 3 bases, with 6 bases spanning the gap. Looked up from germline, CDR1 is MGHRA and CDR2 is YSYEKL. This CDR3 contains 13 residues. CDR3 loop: CASSQDFYNEQFF. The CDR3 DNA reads TGCGCCAGCAGCCAGGACTTCTACAATGAGCAGTTCTTC.

CDR3 coding DNA: TGTGCCAGCAGCTTAGTCACCACGGGGGGGACCCAGTACTTC. It is translated as CASSLVTTGGTQYF. This rearrangement joins TRBV7-2 to TRBJ2-5; 7 bases are shared with TRBD2. The CDR3 is made up of 14 amino acids. The V and J ends lost 1 base and 7 bases, in that order; junction bases with no gene match: 6. CDR1 and CDR2 from the germline V gene are SGHTA and FQGNSA.

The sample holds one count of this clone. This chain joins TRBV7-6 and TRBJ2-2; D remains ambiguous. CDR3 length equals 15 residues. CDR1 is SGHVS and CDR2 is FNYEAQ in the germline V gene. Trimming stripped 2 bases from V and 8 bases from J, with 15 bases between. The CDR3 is CASSLPQDRVGELFF. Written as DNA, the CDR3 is TGTGCCAGCAGCTTACCGCAGGATAGGGTGGGGGAGCTGTTTTTT.

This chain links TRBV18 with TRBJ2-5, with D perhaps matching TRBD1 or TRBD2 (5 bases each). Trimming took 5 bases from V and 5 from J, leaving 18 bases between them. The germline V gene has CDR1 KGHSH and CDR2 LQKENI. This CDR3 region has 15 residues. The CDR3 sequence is CASSALGQPGETQYF. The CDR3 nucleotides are TGTGCCAGCTCAGCATTGGGGCAGCCGGGGGAGACCCAGTACTTC.

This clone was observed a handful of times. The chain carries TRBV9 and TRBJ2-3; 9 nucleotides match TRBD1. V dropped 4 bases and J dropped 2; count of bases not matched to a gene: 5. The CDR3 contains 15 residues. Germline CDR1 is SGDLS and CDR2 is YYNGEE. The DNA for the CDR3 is TGTGCCAGCAGCCTAGGGACAGGGACCACAGATACGCAGTATTTT. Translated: CASSLGTGTTDTQYF.

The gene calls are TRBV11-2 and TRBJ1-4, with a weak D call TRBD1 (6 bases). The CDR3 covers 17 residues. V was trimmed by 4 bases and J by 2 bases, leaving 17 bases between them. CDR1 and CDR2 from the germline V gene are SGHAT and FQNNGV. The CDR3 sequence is CASSYLRGQGTNEKLFF. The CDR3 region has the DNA TGTGCCAGCAGCTATCTCAGGGGTCAGGGGACTAATGAAAAACTGTTTTTT.

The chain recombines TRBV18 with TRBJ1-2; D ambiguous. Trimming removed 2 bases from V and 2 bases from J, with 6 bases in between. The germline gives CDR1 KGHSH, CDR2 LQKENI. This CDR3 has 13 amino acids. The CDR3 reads CASSPLENYGYTF. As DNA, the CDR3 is TGTGCCAGCTCACCATTGGAAAACTATGGCTACACCTTC.

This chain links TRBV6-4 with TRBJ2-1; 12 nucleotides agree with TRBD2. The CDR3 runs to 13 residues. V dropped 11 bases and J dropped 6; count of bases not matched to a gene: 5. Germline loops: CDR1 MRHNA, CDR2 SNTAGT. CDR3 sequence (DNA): TGTGCCCCGGAACTAGCGGGGGGCAATGAGCAGTTCTTC. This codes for CAPELAGGNEQFF.

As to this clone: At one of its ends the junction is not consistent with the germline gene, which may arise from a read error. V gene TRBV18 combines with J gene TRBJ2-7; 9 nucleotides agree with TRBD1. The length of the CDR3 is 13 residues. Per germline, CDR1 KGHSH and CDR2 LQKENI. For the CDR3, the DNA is TGTGCCAGCTCACCATTACTCGACAGGGGGGCCCACTTC. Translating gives CASSPLLDRGAHF.

This chain's CDR3 is CASPPGTSSYNEQFF. The CDR3, as DNA: TGTGCCAGCCCCCCCGGGACGTCCTCCTACAATGAGCAGTTCTTC. The chain combines TRBV28 with TRBJ2-1; D possibly matches TRBD1 or TRBD2 (5 bases each). The length of the CDR3 is 15 residues. Trimming removed 8 bases from V and 0 bases from J, with 14 bases in between. The V gene's germline CDR1 is MDHEN and CDR2 SYDVKM.

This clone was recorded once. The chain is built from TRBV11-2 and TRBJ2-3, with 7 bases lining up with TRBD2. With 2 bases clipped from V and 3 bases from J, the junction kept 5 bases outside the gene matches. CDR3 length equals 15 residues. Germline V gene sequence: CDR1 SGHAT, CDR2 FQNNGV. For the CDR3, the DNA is TGTGCCAGCAGCTTAAATGGGAGGGGTACAGATACGCAGTATTTT. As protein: CASSLNGRGTDTQYF. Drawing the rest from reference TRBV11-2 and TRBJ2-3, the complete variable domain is EAGVAQSPRYKIIEKRQSVAFWCNPISGHATLYWYQQILGQGPKLLIQFQNNGVVDDSQLPKDRFSAERLKGVDSTLKIQPAKLEDSAVYLCASSLNGRGTDTQYFGPGTRLTVL.

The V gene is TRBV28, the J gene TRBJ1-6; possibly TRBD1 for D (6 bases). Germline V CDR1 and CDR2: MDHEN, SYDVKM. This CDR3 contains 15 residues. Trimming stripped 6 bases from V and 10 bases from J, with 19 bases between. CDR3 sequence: CASRARTADGSPLHF. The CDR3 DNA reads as TGTGCCAGCAGGGCTCGGACAGCCGATGGATCACCCCTCCACTTT.

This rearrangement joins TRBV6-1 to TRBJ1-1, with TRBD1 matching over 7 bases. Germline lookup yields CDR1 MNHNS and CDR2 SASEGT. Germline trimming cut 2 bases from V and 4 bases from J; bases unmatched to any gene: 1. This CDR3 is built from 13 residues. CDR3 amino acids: CASSEKGATEAFF. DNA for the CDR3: TGTGCCAGCAGTGAAAAGGGGGCCACTGAAGCTTTCTTT.

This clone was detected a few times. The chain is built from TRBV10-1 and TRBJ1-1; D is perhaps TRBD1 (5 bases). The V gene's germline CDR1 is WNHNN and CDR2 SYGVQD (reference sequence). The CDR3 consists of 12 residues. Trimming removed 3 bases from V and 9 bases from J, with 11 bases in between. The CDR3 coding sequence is TGCGCCAGCAGTGATGGGACGGACCAAGCTTTCTTT. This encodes CASSDGTDQAFF.

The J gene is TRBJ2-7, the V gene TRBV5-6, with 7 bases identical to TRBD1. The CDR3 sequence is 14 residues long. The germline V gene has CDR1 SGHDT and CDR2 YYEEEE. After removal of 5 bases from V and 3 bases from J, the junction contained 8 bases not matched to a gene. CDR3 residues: CASSRGQSNYEQYF. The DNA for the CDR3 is TGTGCCAGCAGTAGGGGACAGTCCAACTACGAGCAGTACTTC.